This TCR beta chain derives from a study of shared clonotypes between healthy human individuals. Assay used: immunoSEQ multiplex PCR; TCRdb lists only in-frame clones, some missing. This table holds millions of clones, 85% to 95% found once. From germline, CDR1 is MNHNY and CDR2 SVGAGI (reference sequence). V lost 4 bases, J lost 5 bases, and 10 bases stayed unmatched. CDR3 length: 15 amino acids. This clonotype originated in a man between 18 and 35 years old in good health. The chain joins TRBV6-6 to TRBJ2-7; TRBD1 matches at 8 bases. Specimen: naive CD4+ T cells sorted from blood. The subset: CD45RA+ positively selected. The CDR3 loop is CASSLMGQVKNEQYF. Written as DNA, the CDR3 is TGTGCCAGCAGTTTAATGGGACAGGTTAAGAACGAGCAGTACTTC.